This T cell receptor beta chain was recorded in a study of T-cell reconstitution after alpha-beta-depleted transplantation in children. Many counts were recorded for this clonotype. TCRbeta library construction was performed incorporating unique molecular identifiers. From the PCR reads, TCRdb called clonotypes with MiXCR, one entry per CDR3 protein. The repertoire holds 200,000 to 250,000 distinct CDR3 sequences, approximately 9.5% seen once, with about 6.2% in the top ten. The source of this sequence is a human donor who donated a stem cell graft to a child with acute lymphoblastic leukemia. Source: PBMCs from the stem cell graft donor, taken from the stem cell graft.

In DNA, the CDR3 is TGTGCCAGCAGCCAAGAGATGCCGGCGGGGTTCGGAAACACCATATATTTT. Translated: CASSQEMPAGFGNTIYF. The chain links TRBV4-2 to TRBJ1-3; D unclear. V lost 0 bases and J 4 bases, leaving 16 bases between the germline ends. From germline, CDR1 is LGHNA and CDR2 YNFKEQ. The CDR3 covers 17 residues.